The 32 T cell receptor beta chains below were found in one sample sequenced in a study of blood T cell repertoires in COVID-19. Only in-frame clones appear in the TCRdb table, and some are missing; sequencing was by immunoSEQ multiplex PCR. The data hold fewer than 250,000 clones, with roughly 82% observed a single time. The sequencing sample was made of peripheral blood. The receptors originated from a woman between 65 and 79 years old with acute or convalescent COVID-19.

J is TRBJ2-1 and V is TRBV3-1 (or the pseudogene TRBV3-2), with D possibly being TRBD2 (5 bases). Germline CDR1 is LGHDT and CDR2 is YNNKEL (reference sequence). This CDR3 region has 15 residues. Trimming pared 2 bases from V and 4 bases from J, leaving 12 bases between. The CDR3 region has the DNA TGTGCCAGCAGCCAAATAGCTAGCCTGTACAATGAGCAGTTCTTC. The encoded protein is CASSQIASLYNEQFF.

The chain couples TRBV30 to TRBJ1-4; the D gene is possibly TRBD1 (6 bases). Germline lookup yields CDR1 GTSNPN and CDR2 SVGIG (reference sequence). V lost 7 bases and J 5 bases, leaving 14 bases between the germline ends. The CDR3 sequence is 13 residues long. CDR3 residues: CAYLGGGNEKLFF. CDR3 sequence (DNA): TGTGCCTACCTGGGGGGGGGCAATGAAAAACTGTTTTTT.

The chain carries TRBV19 and TRBJ2-5; 9 nucleotides match TRBD1. Looked up from germline, CDR1 is LNHDA and CDR2 is SQIVND (reference sequence). V gave up 4 bases and J gave up 4 bases; unmatched junction bases: 4. The CDR3 spans 14 residues. Here the CDR3 DNA reads TGTGCCAGTAGTAGTGGACAGGGGAGAGAGACCCAGTACTTC. The encoded protein is CASSSGQGRETQYF.

This clone has only a few counts. V gene TRBV25-1 combines with J gene TRBJ1-2, with D tentatively TRBD1 (6 bases). V gave up 6 bases and J gave up 3 bases, with 11 bases separating them. This CDR3 spans 13 amino acids. CDR1 is MGHDK and CDR2 is SYGVNS in the germline V gene. This chain's CDR3 is CASRIQGDYGYTF. The CDR3 DNA reads as TGTGCCAGCAGGATACAGGGAGACTATGGCTACACCTTC.

The rearrangement links TRBV18 to TRBJ1-3; no reliable D call. Germline V gene sequence: CDR1 KGHSH, CDR2 LQKENI. This CDR3 has 16 residues. V was pared by 3 bases and J by 0 bases, with 12 bases between. The CDR3 spells CASSPLILSSGNTIYF. CDR3 bases: TGTGCCAGCTCACCTTTAATCTTGAGCTCTGGAAACACCATATATTTT.

V and J are TRBV7-2 and TRBJ1-6; 7 bases match TRBD1. The CDR3 has 15 amino acids. In germline, CDR1 is SGHTA, CDR2 FQGNSA. The ends lost 4 bases at V and 2 bases at J; junction bases unmatched: 2. Here the CDR3 reads CASSSDRPYNSPLHF. CDR3 nucleotides: TGTGCCAGCAGCTCGGACAGGCCCTATAATTCACCCCTCCACTTT.

This chain connects TRBV6-5 to TRBJ1-1; no clear D gene. The germline CDR1 and CDR2 sequences are MNHEY and SVGAGI. The CDR3 covers 13 residues. V lost 7 bases and J lost 0, with 9 bases in between. The CDR3 loop reads CASKSSLNTEAFF. The CDR3, as DNA: TGTGCCAGCAAGAGTTCCCTGAACACTGAAGCTTTCTTT.

J is TRBJ1-2 and V is TRBV2, with TRBD1 matching 7 bases. The CDR3 is 13 residues long. V was pared by 5 bases and J by 3 bases, with 3 bases of the junction left unmatched. Germline CDR1 SNHLY, CDR2 FYNNEI. The CDR3 is CASSSTGDYGYTF. The CDR3 bases are TGTGCCAGCAGTTCAACAGGGGACTATGGCTACACCTTC. Complete variable domain (other parts from reference TRBV2 and TRBJ1-2): EPEVTQTPSHQVTQMGQEVILRCVPISNHLYFYWYRQILGQKVEFLVSFYNNEISEKSEIFDDQFSVERPDGSNFTLKIRSTKLEDSAMYFCASSSTGDYGYTFGSGTRLTVV.

The V gene is TRBV7-7, the J gene TRBJ1-3; D remains unclear. V was shortened by 5 bases and J by 1 base, with 12 bases between the two germline ends. There are 15 residues in the CDR3. The germline V gene has CDR1 SSHAT and CDR2 FNYEAQ (reference sequence). The CDR3 region has the DNA TGTGCCAGCAGCCCTGGGAGGGAGTCTGGAAACACCATATATTTT. Translation gives CASSPGRESGNTIYF.

V is TRBV5-1 and J is TRBJ1-2; TRBD1 is a possible D gene (5 bases). The length of the CDR3 is 14 residues. Germline V gene lookup returns CDR1 SGHRS and CDR2 YFSETQ. The V and J ends lost 0 bases and 5 bases respectively, with 11 bases between them. DNA of the CDR3: TGCGCCAGCAGCTTGGTTCAGGGTGGGTATGGCTACACCTTC. It yields the protein CASSLVQGGYGYTF. Variable domain in full (rest from reference TRBV5-1 and TRBJ1-2): KAGVTQTPRYLIKTRGQQVTLSCSPISGHRSVSWYQQTPGQGLQFLFEYFSETQRNKGNFPGRFSGRQFSNSRSEMNVSTLELGDSALYLCASSLVQGGYGYTFGSGTRLTVV.

This chain links TRBV11-2 with TRBJ2-7; weak D call: TRBD2 (6 bases). Germline values: CDR1 SGHAT, CDR2 FQNNGV. The CDR3 is made up of 14 amino acids. Trimming took off 5 bases at V and 3 bases at J, with 14 bases between the two ends. Here the CDR3 DNA reads TGTGCCAGCAGCCGTTACCGGGGGAGCTACGAGCAGTACTTC. This encodes CASSRYRGSYEQYF. The complete variable domain, with remaining parts taken from reference TRBV11-2 and TRBJ2-7, reads EAGVAQSPRYKIIEKRQSVAFWCNPISGHATLYWYQQILGQGPKLLIQFQNNGVVDDSQLPKDRFSAERLKGVDSTLKIQPAKLEDSAVYLCASSRYRGSYEQYFGPGTRLTVT.

The V call is TRBV5-6, the J call TRBJ1-2; weak D call: TRBD1 (5 bases). Germline assignment: CDR1 SGHDT and CDR2 YYEEEE. The V gene lost 0 bases and the J gene lost 2 bases, with 11 bases spanning the gap. This CDR3 comprises 15 residues. The CDR3 bases are TGTGCCAGCAGCTTGGCGCAGGGTGGGAACTATGGCTACACCTTC. Its translation is CASSLAQGGNYGYTF.

The chain has TRBV4-2 and TRBJ1-6, with D maybe TRBD1 (5 bases). The germline V gene has CDR1 LGHNA and CDR2 YNFKEQ. This CDR3 contains 21 residues. Trimming left V 0 bases short and J 0 bases short, with 21 bases between. The CDR3 bases are TGTGCCAGCAGCCAAGAGGCCCCGACAGCCCTGGGGGGCTCCTATAATTCACCCCTCCACTTT. Translating gives CASSQEAPTALGGSYNSPLHF.

This clone occurred a few times. The chain is built from TRBV10-3 and TRBJ2-7; unclear D gene. Germline lookup yields CDR1 ENHRY and CDR2 SYGVKD. V was trimmed by 2 bases and J by 3 bases, leaving 5 bases between them. The CDR3 contains 12 residues. In nucleotides, the CDR3 is TGTGCCATCAGTGAGAATAGCTACGAGCAGTACTTC. Protein product: CAISENSYEQYF.

The V and J genes are TRBV5-5 and TRBJ1-6; tentative D call: TRBD1 (5 bases). Germline-derived CDR1 and CDR2 are SGHKS and YYEKEE (reference sequence). The CDR3 covers 14 residues. Trimming stripped 1 base from V and 5 bases from J, with 7 bases between. Written as DNA, the CDR3 is TGTGCCAGCAGCTTGTTCAGGGATAATTCACCCCTCCACTTT. The encoded protein is CASSLFRDNSPLHF.

The chain recombines TRBV7-2 with TRBJ1-2, with D perhaps TRBD1 (6 bases). Germline V gene data show CDR1 as SGHTA and CDR2 as FQGNSA. The V end lost 1 base, the J end lost 1 base, and 7 bases lay between the germline ends. The CDR3 loop spans 14 amino acids. The CDR3 nucleotides are TGTGCCAGCAGCTTAGTGGACAGTAACTATGGCTACACCTTC. Amino acid sequence: CASSLVDSNYGYTF.

V gene TRBV29-1 combines with J gene TRBJ1-2; 11 nucleotides align to TRBD1. This CDR3 comprises 15 residues. Germline V gene lookup returns CDR1 SQVTM and CDR2 ANQGSEA. V was pared by 6 bases and J by 6 bases, with 12 bases of the junction left unmatched. CDR3 bases: TGCAGCGTCACCGGTGGACAGGGGGCCCCTAATGGCTACACCTTC. This translates into CSVTGGQGAPNGYTF.

This sequence joins TRBV25-1 and TRBJ2-3; no firm D call. CDR3 length equals 12 residues. Germline CDR1 is MGHDK and CDR2 is SYGVNS. The ends were cut back, 4 bases at V and 2 bases at J, with 4 bases in the middle. Here the CDR3 DNA reads TGTGCCAGCAGTGGAGACACAGATACGCAGTATTTT. Amino acids: CASSGDTDTQYF.

The V and J genes are TRBV7-2 and TRBJ2-2; 9 nucleotides agree with TRBD1. From germline, CDR1 is SGHTA and CDR2 FQGNSA. The J segment lost 5 bases and the V segment lost 5 bases, leaving 9 bases of the junction unmatched. The CDR3 sequence is 16 residues long. The CDR3 nucleotides read TGTGCCAGCAGCCGGAACAGGGGGCGCGCAACCGGGGAGCTGTTTTTT. This encodes CASSRNRGRATGELFF.

Concerning this clone itself: Being one base from a much bigger clone, this may be a read error. Other DNA sequences in this specimen translate into the identical CDR3. The CDR3 nucleotides are TGTGCCAGCTTACAAGGGGCTTATGGCTACACCTTC. Protein product: CASLQGAYGYTF. This sequence joins TRBV6-5 and TRBJ1-2, with D tentatively TRBD1 (5 bases). Germline V CDR1 and CDR2: MNHEY, SVGAGI. Trimming left V 8 bases short and J 5 bases short, with 12 bases between. This CDR3 has 12 residues.

This sequence joins TRBV25-1 and TRBJ1-2; D may be TRBD1 (5 bases). There are 11 residues in the CDR3. V was trimmed by 7 bases and J by 5 bases, leaving 8 bases between them. Germline assignment: CDR1 MGHDK and CDR2 SYGVNS. As DNA, the CDR3 is TGTGCCAGCACTGACAGATATGGCTACACCTTC. This gives the protein CASTDRYGYTF.

Turning to this clone: Additional DNA sequences in this sample encode the identical CDR3. The chain is built from TRBV5-1 and TRBJ2-3; TRBD1 agrees at 9 bases. This CDR3 is built from 15 residues. Germline V gives CDR1 SGHRS, CDR2 YFSETQ. Trimming at V came to 4 bases and at J to 1 base, leaving 4 bases not matched to a gene. This CDR3 is CASSKGQGGTDTQYF. Here the CDR3 DNA reads TGCGCCAGCAGCAAGGGACAGGGTGGCACAGATACGCAGTATTTT.

The chain has TRBV5-1 and TRBJ1-4, with TRBD1 as a possible D gene (6 bases). Trimming pared 4 bases from V and 5 bases from J, leaving 15 bases between. The CDR3 runs to 15 residues. Germline values: CDR1 SGHRS, CDR2 YFSETQ. DNA for the CDR3: TGCGCCAGCAGCCGCAACAGGGAGGGGAATGAAAAACTGTTTTTT. It yields the protein CASSRNREGNEKLFF.

The V and J genes are TRBV12-3 or TRBV12-4 and TRBJ1-5, with 7 bases lining up with TRBD1. The CDR3 runs 12 residues. After removal of 3 bases from V and 15 bases from J, the junction contained 8 bases not matched to a gene. CDR3 amino acids: CASSLTTGRPHF. CDR3 DNA sequence: TGTGCCAGCAGTTTGACGACAGGGCGGCCGCATTTT.

The chain is built from TRBV9 and TRBJ2-2; the match to TRBD1 covers 7 bases. Germline V gives CDR1 SGDLS, CDR2 YYNGEE. CDR3 length equals 18 residues. V lost 0 bases to trimming and J lost 1 base; unmatched junction nucleotides: 9. CDR3 nucleotides: TGTGCCAGCAGCGTAGGTAAAGGGACAGCATTGAACACCGGGGAGCTGTTTTTT. Translation gives CASSVGKGTALNTGELFF.

This sequence joins TRBV19 and TRBJ1-1, with D tentatively TRBD1 (6 bases). CDR3 length: 18 amino acids. CDR1 is LNHDA, CDR2 SQIVND, per germline (reference sequence). V was shortened by 5 bases and J by 6 bases, with 28 bases between the two germline ends. In DNA, the CDR3 is TGTGCCAGTAGTGCTAACCCCTTTCAGGGGAAGGGATTCGCTGAAGCTTTCTTT. Its translation: CASSANPFQGKGFAEAFF.

This chain uses TRBV27 with TRBJ1-2, with 7 nucleotides matching TRBD1. CDR1 is MNHEY, CDR2 SMNVEV, per germline (reference sequence). V lost 5 bases to trimming and J lost 4 bases; unmatched junction nucleotides: 10. The CDR3 runs to 15 residues. The CDR3 nucleotides are TGTGCCAGCAGTCCCAAACAGGGGTCGGTCTATGGCTACACCTTC. Translating it yields CASSPKQGSVYGYTF.

This clone has only a few counts. The chain carries TRBV6-4 and TRBJ2-2; TRBD2 matches at 11 bases. This CDR3 comprises 17 residues. The V gene's germline CDR1 is MRHNA and CDR2 SNTAGT. Losses at the gene ends were 4 bases for V and 5 bases for J; bases not matched to a gene: 9. DNA for the CDR3: TGTGCCAGCAGTGCCCTCTTAGCGGGGGGGCCAACCGGGGAGCTGTTTTTT. Translating gives CASSALLAGGPTGELFF.

The J gene is TRBJ1-3, the V gene TRBV19; possible D gene TRBD1, 5 bases. CDR1 and CDR2 (germline): LNHDA, SQIVND (reference sequence). The CDR3 has 16 amino acids. The V gene lost 6 bases and the J gene lost 0 bases, with 15 bases spanning the gap. The CDR3 region is CASSKQAPLSGNTIYF. In DNA, the CDR3 is TGTGCCAGTAGCAAACAGGCCCCACTCTCTGGAAACACCATATATTTT.

The chain joins TRBV3-1 (or the pseudogene TRBV3-2) to TRBJ2-1; D gene unclear. Trimming removed 4 bases from V and 0 bases from J, with 13 bases in between. The CDR3 is made up of 16 amino acids. Germline V gene sequence: CDR1 LGHDT, CDR2 YNNKEL (reference sequence). The CDR3 is CASSRASAYSYNEQFF. Here the CDR3 DNA reads TGTGCCAGCAGCCGCGCTTCAGCGTACTCCTACAATGAGCAGTTCTTC.

The chain joins TRBV6-2 or TRBV6-3 to TRBJ1-5, with a tentative D call TRBD1 (5 bases). V was trimmed by 2 bases and J by 3 bases, leaving 14 bases between them. Germline V CDR1 and CDR2: MNHEY, SVGEGT. The CDR3 consists of 16 residues. The CDR3 sequence: CASSYLQTEPNQPQHF. As DNA, the CDR3 is TGTGCCAGCAGTTACCTGCAGACAGAACCCAATCAGCCCCAGCATTTT.

This sequence joins TRBV10-1 and TRBJ2-6; unclear D gene. The germline V and J ends were trimmed by 2 bases and 0 bases, with 8 bases remaining between them. Germline V gene data show CDR1 as WNHNN and CDR2 as SYGVQD (reference sequence). CDR3 length equals 16 residues. The CDR3, as DNA: TGCGCCAGCAGTGAGAACTCCATCTCTGGGGCCAACGTCCTGACTTTC. This gives the protein CASSENSISGANVLTF.